Presented here are 19 T cell receptor beta chains from one specimen sequenced in a study of blood T cell repertoires in COVID-19. Profiling relied on immunoSEQ multiplex PCR, and the TCRdb table lists in-frame clones only, not all of them. Seen here are 37,000 or so clones, around four fifths observed once, and the top ten hold approximately 15%. The sample taken for sequencing was peripheral blood. These receptors were collected from a human donor in a cohort sampled during active COVID-19.

J is TRBJ1-1 and V is TRBV6-2 or TRBV6-3, with TRBD1 matching 9 bases. The CDR3 is 14 residues long. After removal of 4 bases from V and 3 bases from J, the junction contained 3 bases not matched to a gene. Germline V lookup: CDR1 MNHEY, CDR2 SVGEGT. Written as DNA, the CDR3 is TGTGCCAGCAGTTTCCGACAGGGGGACACTGAAGCTTTCTTT. Its translation: CASSFRQGDTEAFF.

The CDR3 loop reads CASVKAGADEQYF. CDR3 bases: TGTGCCAGCGTTAAGGCAGGGGCGGACGAGCAGTACTTC. V gene TRBV7-2 combines with J gene TRBJ2-7; D perhaps matches TRBD1 (6 bases). From germline, CDR1 is SGHTA and CDR2 FQGNSA. The CDR3 sequence is 13 residues long. V was shortened by 8 bases and J by 5 bases, with 16 bases between the two germline ends.

The chain recombines TRBV3-1 (or the pseudogene TRBV3-2) with TRBJ1-2, with D maybe TRBD1 (5 bases). Germline V lookup: CDR1 LGHDT, CDR2 YNNKEL (reference sequence). V lost 1 base, J lost 7 bases, and 10 bases lay in between. This CDR3 is 13 amino acids long. DNA for the CDR3: TGTGCCAGCAGCCAAGGCCAGGGCCGTGGCTACACCTTC. Translating gives CASSQGQGRGYTF.

This clone showed up just a few times. This chain connects TRBV30 to TRBJ1-4; D perhaps matches TRBD1 (5 bases). The CDR3 is 13 residues long. Trimming took off 4 bases at V and 4 bases at J, with 10 bases between the two ends. Germline values: CDR1 GTSNPN, CDR2 SVGIG (reference sequence). The CDR3 coding sequence is TGTGCCTGGATGGGGAGGGGTAATGAAAAACTGTTTTTT. Translating gives CAWMGRGNEKLFF.

The chain carries TRBV14 and TRBJ2-5; 10 bases match TRBD2. After removal of 2 bases from V and 7 bases from J, the junction contained 4 bases not matched to a gene. This CDR3 spans 14 amino acids. The germline gives CDR1 SGHDN, CDR2 FVKESK. The CDR3, as DNA: TGTGCCAGCAGCCAATTTCGACTAGCGGGGACCCAGTACTTC. Translating gives CASSQFRLAGTQYF.

This clone was detected once. The V call is TRBV29-1, the J call TRBJ1-6; 7 bases line up with TRBD1. J gave up 4 bases and V 6 bases, and 6 bases lay outside the gene matches. Germline-derived CDR1 and CDR2 are SQVTM and ANQGSEA. The CDR3 is 14 residues long. This CDR3 reads CSVTQGGYNSPLHF. The CDR3 bases are TGCAGCGTGACCCAGGGGGGTTATAATTCACCCCTCCACTTT.

The chain is built from TRBV6-5 and TRBJ1-1; D gene ambiguous. Germline assignment: CDR1 MNHEY and CDR2 SVGAGI. The length of the CDR3 is 15 residues. With 4 bases removed from V and 7 bases from J, the gap between germline ends came to 19 bases. The CDR3 loop reads CASSSPGPGSSEAFF. The CDR3 DNA follows: TGTGCCAGCAGTTCCCCCGGACCGGGGTCTAGTGAAGCTTTCTTT.

In this sample, this clone turned up a few times. V is TRBV28 and J is TRBJ1-4, with 11 bases that match TRBD1. V shed 5 bases, J shed 7 bases, and the junction held 6 bases outside the gene matches. The CDR3 has 15 residues. Germline CDR1 is MDHEN and CDR2 is SYDVKM. The CDR3: CASSTPGQGVEKLFF. As DNA, the CDR3 is TGTGCCAGCAGTACCCCGGGACAGGGGGTTGAAAAACTGTTTTTT. Drawing the rest from reference TRBV28 and TRBJ1-4, the complete variable domain is DVKVTQSSRYLVKRTGEKVFLECVQDMDHENMFWYRQDPGLGLRLIYFSYDVKMKEKGDIPEGYSVSREKKERFSLILESASTNQTSMYLCASSTPGQGVEKLFFGSGTQLSVL.

Here the CDR3 DNA reads TGTGCCAGCAGCTTCTCGCGACTTGATTCCGGAAACACCATATATTTT. Translating gives CASSFSRLDSGNTIYF. The genes are TRBV11-2 and TRBJ1-3; D remains ambiguous. There are 16 residues in the CDR3. Germline V gives CDR1 SGHAT, CDR2 FQNNGV. The V gene lost 3 bases and the J gene lost 4 bases, with 16 bases spanning the gap.

The chain is built from TRBV11-3 and TRBJ2-5; TRBD2 agrees at 14 bases. This CDR3 has 18 amino acids. Germline V CDR1 and CDR2: SGHNT, YENEEA. Trimming cost V 4 bases and J 5 bases; bases outside gene matches: 12. The CDR3 loop is CASSSGLAGAPVRETQYF. The CDR3 nucleotides read TGTGCCAGCAGCTCGGGACTAGCGGGGGCCCCAGTTCGGGAGACCCAGTACTTC.

The J gene is TRBJ2-1, the V gene TRBV11-2, with D possibly TRBD2 on 7 matching bases. The CDR3 is made up of 17 amino acids. The V gene lost 2 bases and the J gene lost 6 bases, with 20 bases spanning the gap. Germline lookup yields CDR1 SGHAT and CDR2 FQNNGV. The CDR3 DNA sequence: TGTGCCAGCAGCTTATACTCTGGGCGGGGGCGTGGCAATGAGCAGTTCTTC. Translating gives CASSLYSGRGRGNEQFF.

The chain employs TRBV7-8 and TRBJ2-1, with 15 bases identical to TRBD2. Germline V lookup: CDR1 SGHVS, CDR2 FQNEAQ. Germline trimming cut 4 bases from V and 6 bases from J; bases unmatched to any gene: 10. The CDR3 sequence is 18 residues long. The CDR3 spells CASSSIPGLAGGLNEQFF. The CDR3 DNA sequence: TGTGCCAGCAGCTCGATTCCGGGACTAGCGGGGGGTCTCAATGAGCAGTTCTTC.

The J gene is TRBJ2-3, the V gene TRBV5-1; the D is unclear. Germline-derived CDR1 and CDR2 are SGHRS and YFSETQ. The V end lost 4 bases, the J end lost 0 bases, and 9 bases lay between the germline ends. This CDR3 spans 14 amino acids. CDR3: CASSLPTSTDTQYF. The CDR3 nucleotides read TGCGCCAGCAGCCTGCCGACTAGCACAGATACGCAGTATTTT.

V usage is TRBV9 and J usage is TRBJ2-3; possible D gene TRBD2, 6 bases. This CDR3 region has 16 residues. V was cut by 2 bases and J by 0 bases, with 13 bases left in between. Germline CDR1 reads SGDLS; CDR2 reads YYNGEE. CDR3 amino acids: CASSVALASSTDTQYF. CDR3 sequence (DNA): TGTGCCAGCAGCGTGGCTCTAGCGTCTAGCACAGATACGCAGTATTTT.

The chain carries TRBV6-5 and TRBJ1-2, with D hard to call. The V and J ends lost 2 bases and 4 bases respectively, with 17 bases between them. Looked up from germline, CDR1 is MNHEY and CDR2 is SVGAGI. This CDR3 has 16 amino acids. The CDR3 spells CASSYIAGATAYGYTF. The DNA for the CDR3 is TGTGCCAGCAGTTACATCGCAGGCGCTACGGCCTATGGCTACACCTTC.

This clone was counted a single time. The chain carries TRBV11-2 and TRBJ2-3, with D perhaps matching TRBD2 (5 bases). The V gene lost 1 base and the J gene lost 2 bases, with 10 bases spanning the gap. The germline CDR1 and CDR2 sequences are SGHAT and FQNNGV. The CDR3 has 15 residues. CDR3 in DNA: TGTGCCAGCAGCTTAGGAGGGTATAACACAGATACGCAGTATTTT. The encoded protein is CASSLGGYNTDTQYF.

The chain uses TRBV7-2 and TRBJ2-7; D might be TRBD2 (5 bases). V was clipped by 5 bases and J by 7 bases, with 18 bases between them. The CDR3 has 14 amino acids. CDR1 is SGHTA, CDR2 FQGNSA, per germline. CDR3 protein: CASSPQALGGEQYF. As DNA, the CDR3 is TGTGCCAGCAGCCCTCAGGCTTTAGGCGGGGAGCAGTACTTC.

This rearrangement joins TRBV7-2 to TRBJ2-5, with D maybe TRBD1 (5 bases). The CDR3 extends over 13 amino acids. Germline CDR1 reads SGHTA; CDR2 reads FQGNSA. The ends were cut back, 2 bases at V and 4 bases at J, with 8 bases in the middle. The CDR3, as DNA: TGTGCCAGCAGCTTATCGCAGGGAGAGACCCAGTACTTC. It encodes CASSLSQGETQYF.

The chain links TRBV29-1 to TRBJ2-7, with TRBD1 matching 8 bases. The CDR3 loop spans 15 amino acids. Trimming took 1 base from V and 0 from J; bases not matched to a gene: 5. CDR1 SQVTM and CDR2 ANQGSEA come from the germline V gene. The CDR3 DNA sequence: TGCAGCGTTGAAGCCCAGGGGGCCCCCTCCTACGAGCAGTACTTC. This gives the protein CSVEAQGAPSYEQYF.